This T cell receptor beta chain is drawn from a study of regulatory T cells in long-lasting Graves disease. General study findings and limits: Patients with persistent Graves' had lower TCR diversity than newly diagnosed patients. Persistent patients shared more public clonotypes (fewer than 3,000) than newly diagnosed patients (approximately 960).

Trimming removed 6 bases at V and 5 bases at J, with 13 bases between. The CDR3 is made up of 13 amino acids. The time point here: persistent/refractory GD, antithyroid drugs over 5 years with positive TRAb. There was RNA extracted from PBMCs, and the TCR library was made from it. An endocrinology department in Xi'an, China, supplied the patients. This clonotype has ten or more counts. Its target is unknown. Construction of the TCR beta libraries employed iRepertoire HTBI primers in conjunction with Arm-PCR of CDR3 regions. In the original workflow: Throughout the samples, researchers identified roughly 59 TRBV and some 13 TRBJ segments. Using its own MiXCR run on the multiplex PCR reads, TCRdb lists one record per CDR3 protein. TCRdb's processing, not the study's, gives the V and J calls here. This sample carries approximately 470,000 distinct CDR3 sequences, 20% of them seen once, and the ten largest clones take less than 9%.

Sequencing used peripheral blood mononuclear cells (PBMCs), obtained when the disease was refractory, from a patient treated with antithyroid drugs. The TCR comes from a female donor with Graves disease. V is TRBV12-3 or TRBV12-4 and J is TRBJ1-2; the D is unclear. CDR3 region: CASSRTWGYGYTF. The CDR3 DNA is TGTGCCAGCAGCCGTACGTGGGGTTATGGCTACACCTTC.